The present entry profiles one T cell receptor (beta chain) with its context. Antigen specificity is unknown. The source of the sample is a study of cytomegalovirus exposure and HLA in healthy donors. Study-wide results and limits: The authors confirmed in vitro that a few CMV-associated chains were specific for CMV antigens. Within the approximately 130 validation repertoires, first-cohort TCR clusters tended to co-occur, according to a later analysis.

From germline, CDR1 is MNHNY and CDR2 SVGAGI (reference sequence). Trimming cost V 6 bases and J 6 bases; bases outside gene matches: 4. The CDR3 has 12 residues. Generated by immunoSEQ multiplex PCR, the TCRdb table keeps only in-frame clones and is missing some. This sample has some 150,000 clones, with roughly nine tenths found just once. V is TRBV6-6 and J is TRBJ1-2; TRBD1 matches 7 bases. Sequences were obtained from PBMCs. The source is a woman between 18 and 29 years old in good health and CMV-seropositive. CDR3 sequence reads: CASRRDSHGYTF. In DNA, the CDR3 is TGTGCCAGCAGACGGGACAGCCATGGCTACACCTTC.